Listed below are T cell receptor beta chains from one sample, sequenced in a study of PD-L1 blockade in urothelial cancer. This table comes from immunoSEQ multiplex PCR, and its TCRdb copy is limited to in-frame clones, with some not included. The repertoire includes fewer than 40,000 clones, around 87% of them detected once, and 3.7% sits in the top ten. The specimen comprised PBMCs, sampled around atezolizumab (anti-PD-L1) treatment. Source of these receptors: a man in his fifties or sixties with urothelial cancer. The conserved cysteine and the conserved F or W are not part of the CDR3 here.

v_call: TRBV5-1; cdr3_aa: ASSLSLGHLTYNEQF
v_call: TRBV5-5; cdr3_aa: ASSRGTGVGYGYT
v_call: TRBV7-7; cdr3_aa: ASSSTGKGSLETQY
v_call: TRBV10-1; cdr3_aa: ASSPSRGGGQY
v_call: TRBV7-2; cdr3_aa: ASSLAGQGAST
v_call: TRBV14; cdr3_aa: ASSRPDRGPNTEAF
v_call: TRBV19; cdr3_aa: ASIWQGGRYNEQF
v_call: TRBV6-1; cdr3_aa: ASSLGQGNSEAF
v_call: TRBV9; cdr3_aa: ASSVQDRPSHTQY
v_call: TRBV7-9; cdr3_aa: ASSSPPQGAYEQY
v_call: TRBV5-8; cdr3_aa: ASSLRTGRLFGANVLT
v_call: TRBV15; cdr3_aa: ATSVNGGETQY
v_call: TRBV7-8; cdr3_aa: ASSLMRTGPQGTQY
v_call: TRBV28; cdr3_aa: ASSPGQGFYEQY
v_call: TRBV11-2; cdr3_aa: ASSLGQHTDTQY
v_call: TRBV21-1; cdr3_aa: ASRETTGDRGYT
v_call: TRBV27; cdr3_aa: ASSLLTGGWYNEQF
v_call: TRBV15; cdr3_aa: ATSRGEFSNQPQH
v_call: TRBV4-3; cdr3_aa: ASSQDWAGNTEAF
v_call: TRBV30; cdr3_aa: AWSVSSELF
v_call: TRBV19; cdr3_aa: ASAGLAGIEQF
v_call: TRBV2; cdr3_aa: ASKKSGSGPSYEQY
v_call: TRBV6-6; cdr3_aa: ASSQPGQGGEQY
v_call: TRBV6-5; cdr3_aa: ASLQPSGGGETQY
v_call: TRBV7-3; cdr3_aa: ASSLTGGRDQPQH
v_call: TRBV19; cdr3_aa: ASSTPNRGEAF
v_call: TRBV11-3; cdr3_aa: ASSLGGPNEQF
v_call: TRBV7-2; cdr3_aa: ASSLMRQTYEEQF